A single count supports the clone carrying this T cell receptor beta chain. Participants reported their clinical history, and cohort assignment relied on those reports. Authors' processing steps: Amplification with reference gene primers provided the estimates of nucleated cell counts. Method: immunoSEQ multiplex PCR; TCRdb's copy keeps in-frame clones and lacks some. From that table come the V and J calls and clone size; the DNA was used to work out D and trimming. The data contain about 200,000 clones, about 80% of them singletons. The entry originates in a study of blood T cell repertoires in COVID-19. Study summary: The cDNA or gDNA used as material had been derived from T cells, B-cell-depleted T cells, or PBMCs.

The CDR3 is 13 amino acids. Per germline, CDR1 LNHDA and CDR2 SQIVND (reference sequence). The V end lost 3 bases, the J end lost 7 bases, and 10 bases lay between the germline ends. This clonotype originated in a man aged 35-49 years who had recovered from COVID-19. The sequencing sample was made of PBMCs or T cells enriched from blood (not recorded which). The J gene is TRBJ1-5, the V gene TRBV19, with D perhaps matching TRBD1 (5 bases). For the CDR3, the DNA is TGTGCCAGTAGTATGGGGCAGTCGCAGCCCCAGCATTTT. As protein: CASSMGQSQPQHF.